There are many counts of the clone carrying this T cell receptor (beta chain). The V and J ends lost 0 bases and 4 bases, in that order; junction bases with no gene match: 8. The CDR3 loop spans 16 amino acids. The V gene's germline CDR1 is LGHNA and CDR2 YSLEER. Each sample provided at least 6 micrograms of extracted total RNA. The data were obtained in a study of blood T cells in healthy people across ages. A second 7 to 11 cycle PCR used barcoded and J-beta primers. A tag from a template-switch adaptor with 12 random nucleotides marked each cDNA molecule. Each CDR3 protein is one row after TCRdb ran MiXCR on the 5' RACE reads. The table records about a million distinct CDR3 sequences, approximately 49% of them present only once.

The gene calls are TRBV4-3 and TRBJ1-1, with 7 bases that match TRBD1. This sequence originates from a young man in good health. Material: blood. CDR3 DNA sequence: TGCGCCAGCAGCCAAGAGGCTACAGGGGTGGGCACTGAAGCTTTCTTT. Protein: CASSQEATGVGTEAFF.